These T cell receptor beta chains were read from a single sample in a study of T cell responses to AZD1222 COVID-19 vaccine. TCRdb keeps only in-frame clones here, not all; method: immunoSEQ multiplex PCR. The sample carries about 93,000 clones, around 86% recorded once. The sequencing used peripheral blood, collected on day 0 of AZD1222 vaccination. The receptor source for this set is an adult in good health. CDR3s include the opening cysteine and the closing phenylalanine or tryptophan. Fields, in order: CDR3 DNA, CDR3 protein, V gene, J gene, clone size, CDR3 length, D gene. D genes are given only for firm matches. Clone sizes are given selectively: once, few, many, or a class where the clone is expanded.

TGTGCCAGCAGCTCCTCCATGCGCACAGATACGCAGTATTTT	CASSSSMRTDTQYF	TRBV5-4	TRBJ2-3	.	14	.
TGTGCCAGCAGCGCCTCCCCTCTAGGGGGCGCGAACTATGGCTACACCTTC	CASSASPLGGANYGYTF	TRBV9	TRBJ1-2	once	17	TRBD1
TGTGCCAGCAGCTTTTCCAGCCGGGACTCTCAAACGCAGTATTTT	CASSFSSRDSQTQYF	TRBV7-9	TRBJ2-3	.	15	.
TGTGCCAGCAGTACACAGGGATCCACTGAAGCTTTCTTT	CASSTQGSTEAFF	TRBV2	TRBJ1-1	.	13	.
TGTGCCAGCAGTTCAGGTTATGCAGATACGCAGTATTTT	CASSSGYADTQYF	TRBV6-6	TRBJ2-3	.	13	.
TGTGCCAGCACCCGCGGGGCGGGGGGGATGAATGAGCAGTTCTTC	CASTRGAGGMNEQFF	TRBV3-1/TRBV3-2	TRBJ2-1	.	15	TRBD2
TGTGCCAGCAGCCGACAAATAACCCTGGGACAACCACACCTAGAGCAGTTCTTC	CASSRQITLGQPHLEQFF	TRBV7-9	TRBJ2-1	.	18	.
TGTGCCAGCGGGACAGGGGCGGTTAGCAATCAGCCCCAGCATTTT	CASGTGAVSNQPQHF	TRBV19	TRBJ1-5	.	15	TRBD1
TGCAGCGGTGAGGGGTTGAAGGGCGGAACAGATACGCAGTATTTT	CSGEGLKGGTDTQYF	TRBV29-1	TRBJ2-3	.	15	.
TGTGCCAGCAGCCAAGAAGGGAGCTATGGCTACACCTTC	CASSQEGSYGYTF	TRBV3-1/TRBV3-2	TRBJ1-2	.	13	.
TGTGCCAGCAGTCGAAGGAACTCTGGAAACACCATATATTTT	CASSRRNSGNTIYF	TRBV6-5	TRBJ1-3	.	14	.
TGTGCCTGGAGGTTAGGGGCGAAGACTGAAGCTTTCTTT	CAWRLGAKTEAFF	TRBV30	TRBJ1-1	.	13	.
TGTGCCAGTAGGCGGGATACTGGAAACACCATATATTTT	CASRRDTGNTIYF	TRBV19	TRBJ1-3	few	13	.
TGCGCCAGCAGCTTGGAAGAGCGGGGGGTCGTCGGGGAGCTGTTTTTT	CASSLEERGVVGELFF	TRBV5-1	TRBJ2-2	.	16	TRBD2
TGCGCCAGCAGCCAACCGGGACTAGCGAGCCTTCAAGAGACCCAGTACTTC	CASSQPGLASLQETQYF	TRBV4-1	TRBJ2-5	.	17	TRBD2
TGTGCCAGTAATCCTAGCGGGACCACAGATACGCAGTATTTT	CASNPSGTTDTQYF	TRBV19	TRBJ2-3	.	14	TRBD2
TGCAGCGCCACCCAGGGGGCGGGGGAGACCCAGTACTTC	CSATQGAGETQYF	TRBV29-1	TRBJ2-5	.	13	TRBD1
TGTGCCACCAGCAGAGAAAGAGCGGGGGAAATTTATGAGCAGTTCTTC	CATSRERAGEIYEQFF	TRBV15	TRBJ2-1	.	16	TRBD2
TGTGCCAGCAGACCAGCTAGCGGGAGGGCCGCTACGCAGTATTTT	CASRPASGRAATQYF	TRBV6-1	TRBJ2-3	.	15	TRBD2
TGTGCCATCAGGACCAACTCCCACAATGAGCAGTTCTTC	CAIRTNSHNEQFF	TRBV10-3	TRBJ2-1	.	13	.
TGTGCCAGCAGCCAAGATATAGGGGTTCTGATGAACACTGAAGCTTTCTTT	CASSQDIGVLMNTEAFF	TRBV14	TRBJ1-1	.	17	.
TGTGCCAGTAGTACCCCCTCAAGGTCCAATGCGGGCTACACCTTC	CASSTPSRSNAGYTF	TRBV19	TRBJ1-2	.	15	.
TGTGCCAGCAGTCCCAGCGGCCCCTACGAGCAGTACTTC	CASSPSGPYEQYF	TRBV11-3	TRBJ2-7	.	13	.
TGTGCCAGCAGCTTAGCGTTGTCACCCCATGAAGCTTTCTTT	CASSLALSPHEAFF	TRBV7-8	TRBJ1-1	.	14	.
TGTGCCAGCAGTTACGGAACGAGCTCGAGAAATGGCTACACCTTC	CASSYGTSSRNGYTF	TRBV6-5	TRBJ1-2	.	15	.
TGTGCCAGCAGCCAAGGTCTTCAGTTGGCTTTCTTT	CASSQGLQLAFF	TRBV3-1/TRBV3-2	TRBJ1-1	.	12	.
TGTGCCAGCAGTTTCCGGGATGAGCAGTTCTTC	CASSFRDEQFF	TRBV12-3/TRBV12-4	TRBJ2-1	.	11	.
TGTGCCAGCAGTTACTCGAAGCCTACGGAGGGGCGCCACACCTTC	CASSYSKPTEGRHTF	TRBV6-5	TRBJ1-2	.	15	.
TGTGCCAGCAGTGTAAAGACAGGGTCTCAGTACTTC	CASSVKTGSQYF	TRBV2	TRBJ2-7	.	12	TRBD1
TGCGCCAGCAGGGACAGCTCCTATAATTCACCCCTCCACTTT	CASRDSSYNSPLHF	TRBV10-2	TRBJ1-6	.	14	.